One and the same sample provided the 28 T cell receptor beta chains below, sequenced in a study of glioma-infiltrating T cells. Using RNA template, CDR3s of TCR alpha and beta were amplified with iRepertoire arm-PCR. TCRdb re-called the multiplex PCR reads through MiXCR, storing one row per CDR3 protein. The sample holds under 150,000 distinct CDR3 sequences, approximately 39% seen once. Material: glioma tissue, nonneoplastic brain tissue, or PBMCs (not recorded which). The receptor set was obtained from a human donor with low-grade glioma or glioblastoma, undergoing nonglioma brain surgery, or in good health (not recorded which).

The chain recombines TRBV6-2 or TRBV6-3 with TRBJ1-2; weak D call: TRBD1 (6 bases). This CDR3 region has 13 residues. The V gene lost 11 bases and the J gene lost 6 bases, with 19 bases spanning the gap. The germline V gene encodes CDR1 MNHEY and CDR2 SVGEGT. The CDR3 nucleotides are TGTGCCGGCACCTTCGACAGGAGGCATGGCTACACCTTC. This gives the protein CAGTFDRRHGYTF.

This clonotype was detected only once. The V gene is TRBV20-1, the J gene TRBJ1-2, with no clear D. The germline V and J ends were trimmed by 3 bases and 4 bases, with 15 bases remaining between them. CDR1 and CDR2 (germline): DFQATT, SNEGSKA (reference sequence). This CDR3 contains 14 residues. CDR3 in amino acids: CSASQRPEFYGYTF. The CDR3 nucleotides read TGCAGTGCTAGCCAGAGGCCCGAATTCTATGGCTACACCTTC.

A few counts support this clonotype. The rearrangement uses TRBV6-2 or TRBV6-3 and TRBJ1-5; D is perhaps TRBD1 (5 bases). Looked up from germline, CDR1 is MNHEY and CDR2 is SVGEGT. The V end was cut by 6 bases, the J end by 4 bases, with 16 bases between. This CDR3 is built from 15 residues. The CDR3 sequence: CASRTGARGNQPQHF. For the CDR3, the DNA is TGTGCCAGCAGAACCGGGGCCCGAGGAAATCAGCCCCAGCATTTT.

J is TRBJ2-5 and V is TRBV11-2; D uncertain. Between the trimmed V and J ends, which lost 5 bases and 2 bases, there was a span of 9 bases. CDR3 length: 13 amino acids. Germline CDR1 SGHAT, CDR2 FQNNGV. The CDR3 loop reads CASSPRLQETQYF. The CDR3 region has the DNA TGTGCCAGCAGCCCCAGACTGCAAGAGACCCAGTACTTC.

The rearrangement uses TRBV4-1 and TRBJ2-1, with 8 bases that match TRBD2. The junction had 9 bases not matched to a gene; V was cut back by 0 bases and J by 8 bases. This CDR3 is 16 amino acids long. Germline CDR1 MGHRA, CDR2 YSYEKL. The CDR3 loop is CASSQEGPGGSYEQFF. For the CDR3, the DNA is TGCGCCAGCAGCCAAGAGGGACCGGGAGGGAGTTATGAGCAGTTCTTC.

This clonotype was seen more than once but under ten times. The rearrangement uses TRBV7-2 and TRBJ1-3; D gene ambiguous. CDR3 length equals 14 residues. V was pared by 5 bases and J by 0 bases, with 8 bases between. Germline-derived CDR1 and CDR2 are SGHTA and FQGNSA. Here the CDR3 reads CASSPSLSGNTIYF. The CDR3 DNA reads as TGTGCCAGCAGCCCGAGCCTCTCTGGAAACACCATATATTTT. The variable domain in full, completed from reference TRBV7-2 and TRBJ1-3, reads GAGVSQSPSNKVTEKGKDVELRCDPISGHTALYWYRQSLGQGLEFLIYFQGNSAPDKSGLPSDRFSAERTGGSVSTLTIQRTQQEDSAVYLCASSPSLSGNTIYFGEGSWLTVV.

The CDR3 is CASSSEDKNQPQHF. The CDR3 region has the DNA TGTGCCAGCAGCAGTGAGGACAAAAATCAGCCCCAGCATTTT. The chain links TRBV11-2 to TRBJ1-5; D perhaps matches TRBD1 (5 bases). Between the trimmed V and J ends, which lost 5 bases and 4 bases, there was a span of 12 bases. The CDR3 is 14 amino acids. Germline V gene data show CDR1 as SGHAT and CDR2 as FQNNGV.

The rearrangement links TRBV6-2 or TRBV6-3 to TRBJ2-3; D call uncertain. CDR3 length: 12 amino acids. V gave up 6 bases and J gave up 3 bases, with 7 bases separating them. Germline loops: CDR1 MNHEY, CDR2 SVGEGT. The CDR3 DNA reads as TGTGCCAGCAGCCACGGAACAGATACGCAGTATTTT. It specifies CASSHGTDTQYF.

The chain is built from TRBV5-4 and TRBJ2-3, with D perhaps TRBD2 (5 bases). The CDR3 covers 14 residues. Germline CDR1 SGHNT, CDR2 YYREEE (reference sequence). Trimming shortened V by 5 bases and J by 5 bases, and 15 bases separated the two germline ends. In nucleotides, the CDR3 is TGTGCCAGCAGGGATGGACTCCTCGGAGATACGCAGTATTTT. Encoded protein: CASRDGLLGDTQYF. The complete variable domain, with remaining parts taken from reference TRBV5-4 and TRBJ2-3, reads ETGVTQSPTHLIKTRGQQVTLRCSSQSGHNTVSWYQQALGQGPQFIFQYYREEENGRGNFPPRFSGLQFPNYSSELNVNALELDDSALYLCASRDGLLGDTQYFGPGTRLTVL.

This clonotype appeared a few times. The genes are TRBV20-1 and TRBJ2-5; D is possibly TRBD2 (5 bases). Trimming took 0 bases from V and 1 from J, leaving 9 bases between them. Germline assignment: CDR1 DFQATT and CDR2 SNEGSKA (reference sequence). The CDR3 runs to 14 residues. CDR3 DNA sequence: TGCAGTGCTAGAGATCCGAGGGCCCAAGAGACCCAGTACTTC. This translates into CSARDPRAQETQYF.

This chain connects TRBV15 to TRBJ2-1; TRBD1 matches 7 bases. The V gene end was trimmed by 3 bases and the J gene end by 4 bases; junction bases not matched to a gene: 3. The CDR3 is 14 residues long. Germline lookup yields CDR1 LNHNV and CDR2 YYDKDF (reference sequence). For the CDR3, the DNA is TGTGCCACCAGCAGCGTACAGGGGTACAATGAGCAGTTCTTC. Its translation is CATSSVQGYNEQFF.

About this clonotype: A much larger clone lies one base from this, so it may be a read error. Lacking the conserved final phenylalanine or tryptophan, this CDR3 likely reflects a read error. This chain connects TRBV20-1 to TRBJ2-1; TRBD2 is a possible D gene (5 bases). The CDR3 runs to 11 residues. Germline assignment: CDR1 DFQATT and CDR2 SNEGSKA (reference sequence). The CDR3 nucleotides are TGCAGCCAAGCGGATTACAATGAGCAGTTCCTC. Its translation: CSQADYNEQFL.

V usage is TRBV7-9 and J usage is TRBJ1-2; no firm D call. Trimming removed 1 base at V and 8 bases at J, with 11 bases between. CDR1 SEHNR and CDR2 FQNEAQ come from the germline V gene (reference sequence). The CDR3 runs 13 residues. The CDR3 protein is CASSLESSWGYTF. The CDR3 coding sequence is TGTGCCAGCAGCTTAGAAAGCTCTTGGGGCTACACCTTC.

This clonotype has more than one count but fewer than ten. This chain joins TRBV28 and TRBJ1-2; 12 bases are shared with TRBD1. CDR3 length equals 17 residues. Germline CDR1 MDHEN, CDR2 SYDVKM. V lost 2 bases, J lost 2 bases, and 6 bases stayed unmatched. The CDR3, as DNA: TGTGCCAGCAGTTTACCCGGGACAGGGGGCCGGAACTATGGCTACACCTTC. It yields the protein CASSLPGTGGRNYGYTF.

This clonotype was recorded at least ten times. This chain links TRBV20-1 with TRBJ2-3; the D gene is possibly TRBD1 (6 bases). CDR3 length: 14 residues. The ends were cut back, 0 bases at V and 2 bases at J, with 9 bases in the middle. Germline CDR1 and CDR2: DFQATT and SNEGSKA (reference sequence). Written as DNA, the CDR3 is TGCAGTGCTAGAGATATGGGGGCCACAGATACGCAGTATTTT. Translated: CSARDMGATDTQYF.

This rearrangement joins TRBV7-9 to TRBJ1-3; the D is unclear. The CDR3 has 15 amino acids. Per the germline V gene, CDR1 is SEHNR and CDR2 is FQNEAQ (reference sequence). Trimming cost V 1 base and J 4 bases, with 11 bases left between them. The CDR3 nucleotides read TGTGCCAGCAGCTTAGTGGTGGTACCGGGAAACACCATATATTTT. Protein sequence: CASSLVVVPGNTIYF.

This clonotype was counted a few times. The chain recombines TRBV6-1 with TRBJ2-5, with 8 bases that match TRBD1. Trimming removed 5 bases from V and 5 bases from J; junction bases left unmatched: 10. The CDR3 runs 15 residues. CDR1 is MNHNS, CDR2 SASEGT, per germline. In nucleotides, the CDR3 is TGTGCCAGCAGTTCTACGGACAGGGTCTACGAGACCCAGTACTTC. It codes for CASSSTDRVYETQYF.

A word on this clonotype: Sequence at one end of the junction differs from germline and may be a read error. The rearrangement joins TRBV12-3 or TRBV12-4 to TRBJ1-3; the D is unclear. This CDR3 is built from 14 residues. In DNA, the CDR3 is TGTGCCAGCAGTTTACCGGGAGCTGGAAACGCCATATATTTT. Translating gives CASSLPGAGNAIYF.

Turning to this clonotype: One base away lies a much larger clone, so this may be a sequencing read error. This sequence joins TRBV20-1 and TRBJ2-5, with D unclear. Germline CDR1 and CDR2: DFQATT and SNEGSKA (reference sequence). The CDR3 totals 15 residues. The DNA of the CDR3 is TGCAGTGTTAGAGATCTTGGGCGGCCACAAGAGACCCAGTACTTC. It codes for CSVRDLGRPQETQYF.

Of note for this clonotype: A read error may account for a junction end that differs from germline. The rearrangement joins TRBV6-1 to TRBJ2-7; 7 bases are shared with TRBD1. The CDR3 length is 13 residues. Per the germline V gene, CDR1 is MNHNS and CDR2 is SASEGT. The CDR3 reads CASDRDSGTEQYF. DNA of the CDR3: TGCGCCAGCGACCGGGACAGTGGTACGGAGCAGTACTTC.

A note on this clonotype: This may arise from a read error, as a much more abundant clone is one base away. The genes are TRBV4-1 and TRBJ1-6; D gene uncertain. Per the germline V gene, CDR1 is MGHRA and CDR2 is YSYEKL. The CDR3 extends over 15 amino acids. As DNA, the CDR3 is TGCGCCAGCAGGCAAGTTGGACTGCCTAATTCACCCCTCCACTTT. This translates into CASRQVGLPNSPLHF.

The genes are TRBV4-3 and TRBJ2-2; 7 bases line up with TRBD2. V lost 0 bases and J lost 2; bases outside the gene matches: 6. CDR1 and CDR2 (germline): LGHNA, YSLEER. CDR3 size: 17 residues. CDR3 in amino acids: CASSQDLAGANTGELFF. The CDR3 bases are TGCGCCAGCAGCCAAGATCTGGCGGGAGCTAACACCGGGGAGCTGTTTTTT.

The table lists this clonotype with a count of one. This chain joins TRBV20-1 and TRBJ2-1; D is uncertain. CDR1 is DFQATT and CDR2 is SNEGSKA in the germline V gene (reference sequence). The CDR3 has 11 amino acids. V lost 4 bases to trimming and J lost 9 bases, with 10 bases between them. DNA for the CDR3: TGCAGTGCTAAACCCCTAGGTGAGCAGTTCTTC. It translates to CSAKPLGEQFF.

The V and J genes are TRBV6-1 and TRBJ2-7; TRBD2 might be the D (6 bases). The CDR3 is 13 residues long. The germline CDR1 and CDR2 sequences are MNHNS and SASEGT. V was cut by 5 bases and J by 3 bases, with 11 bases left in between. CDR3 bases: TGTGCCAGCAGTCGACTAGGAGTCTACGAGCAGTACTTC. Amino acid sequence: CASSRLGVYEQYF.

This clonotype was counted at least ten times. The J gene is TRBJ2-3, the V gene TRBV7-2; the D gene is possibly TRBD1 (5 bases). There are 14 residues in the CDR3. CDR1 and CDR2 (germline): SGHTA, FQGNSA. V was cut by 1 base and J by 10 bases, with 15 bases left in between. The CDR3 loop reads CASSLEAQGMAQYF. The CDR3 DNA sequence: TGTGCCAGCAGCTTAGAGGCCCAGGGTATGGCGCAGTATTTT. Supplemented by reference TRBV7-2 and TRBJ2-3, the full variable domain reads GAGVSQSPSNKVTEKGKDVELRCDPISGHTALYWYRQSLGQGLEFLIYFQGNSAPDKSGLPSDRFSAERTGGSVSTLTIQRTQQEDSAVYLCASSLEAQGMAQYFGPGTRLTVL.

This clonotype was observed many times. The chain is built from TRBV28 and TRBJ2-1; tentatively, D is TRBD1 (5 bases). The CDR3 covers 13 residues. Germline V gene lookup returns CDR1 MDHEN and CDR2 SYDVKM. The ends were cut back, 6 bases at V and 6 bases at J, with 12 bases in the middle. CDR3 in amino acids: CASRSVGVNEQFF. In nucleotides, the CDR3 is TGTGCCAGCAGATCAGTAGGGGTCAATGAGCAGTTCTTC. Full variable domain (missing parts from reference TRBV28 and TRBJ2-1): DVKVTQSSRYLVKRTGEKVFLECVQDMDHENMFWYRQDPGLGLRLIYFSYDVKMKEKGDIPEGYSVSREKKERFSLILESASTNQTSMYLCASRSVGVNEQFFGPGTRLTVL.

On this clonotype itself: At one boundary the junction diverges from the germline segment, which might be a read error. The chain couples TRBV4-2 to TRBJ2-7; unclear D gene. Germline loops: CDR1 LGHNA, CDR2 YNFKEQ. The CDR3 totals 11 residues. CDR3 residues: CASSQDNEQNF. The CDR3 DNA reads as TGTGCCAGCAGCCAAGATAACGAGCAGAACTTC.

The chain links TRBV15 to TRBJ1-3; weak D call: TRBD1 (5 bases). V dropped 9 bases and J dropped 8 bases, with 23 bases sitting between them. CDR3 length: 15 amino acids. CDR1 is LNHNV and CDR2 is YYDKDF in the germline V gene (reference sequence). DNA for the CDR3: TGTGCCACTGGGACGGACCAGAGACTGGGAGACACCATATATTTT. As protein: CATGTDQRLGDTIYF.